This T cell receptor beta chain was obtained from a study of T cell responses to AZD1222 COVID-19 vaccine. Repertoires were generated with immunoSEQ multiplex PCR, while TCRdb's copy carries only in-frame clones and drops some. Altogether 100,000 to 150,000 clones are present, roughly 88% being singletons, with the ten largest covering about 8.3%. This clone came up a few times. Its specificity is unknown. Trimming shortened V by 3 bases and J by 8 bases, and 13 bases separated the two germline ends. The germline V gene encodes CDR1 DFQATT and CDR2 SNEGSKA (reference sequence). There are 12 residues in the CDR3. Overall study findings and caveats: White British people made up most donors, females outnumbered males, and clonal diversity was possibly underestimated. Only five to seven individuals given AZD1222 were seropositive at baseline.

This sequence joins TRBV20-1 and TRBJ1-1; D might be TRBD1 (5 bases). Here the sequenced sample was peripheral blood, taken on day 0 of AZD1222 vaccination. This sequence originates from an adult in good health. The CDR3 protein is CSASLRVLEAFF. DNA of the CDR3: TGCAGTGCTAGTCTCAGGGTCCTCGAAGCTTTCTTT.